A single sample is the source of the 6 T cell receptor beta chains below, sequenced in a study of blood T cells in healthy people across ages. Through a sample-barcoded 5' primer and a J-beta primer mix, a second PCR was run for 7 to 11 cycles. Using its own MiXCR run on the 5' RACE reads, TCRdb lists one record per CDR3 protein. The sample gives about 640,000 distinct CDR3 sequences, approximately 59% of which show up once; roughly 34% is in the top ten. The source material was blood. Source of these receptors: a man aged 55 to 69 in good health.

This chain uses TRBV15 with TRBJ1-1; no clear D gene. In germline, CDR1 is LNHNV, CDR2 YYDKDF (reference sequence). CDR3 length equals 14 residues. Trimming pared 1 base from V and 1 base from J, leaving 7 bases between. The CDR3 coding sequence is TGTGCCACCAGCAGAGGTGAAGGGAACACTGAAGCTTTCTTT. Its protein product is CATSRGEGNTEAFF.

The genes are TRBV27 and TRBJ2-7; 7 bases map to TRBD1. Germline assignment: CDR1 MNHEY and CDR2 SMNVEV (reference sequence). The J segment lost 4 bases and the V segment lost 5 bases, leaving 8 bases of the junction unmatched. The length of the CDR3 is 14 residues. The DNA of the CDR3 is TGTGCCAGCAGTCGTTGGACAGGACGATACGAGCAGTACTTC. Translation gives CASSRWTGRYEQYF.

Points on this clonotype: The germline gene is not matched at one end of the junction; a read error may be the cause. The rearrangement links TRBV20-1 to TRBJ1-2; D is unclear. This CDR3 has 14 amino acids. Germline V gene lookup returns CDR1 DFQATT and CDR2 SNEGSKA (reference sequence). CDR3 nucleotides: TGCAGTGCTGGAGAAACCAATTCTAACTATGGCTACACCTTC. Protein: CSAGETNSNYGYTF.

This clonotype has only a few counts. The genes are TRBV27 and TRBJ2-1, with 9 bases matching TRBD1. Germline V lookup: CDR1 MNHEY, CDR2 SMNVEV (reference sequence). The CDR3 is made up of 14 amino acids. Trimming cost V 3 bases and J 8 bases; bases outside gene matches: 5. CDR3 in DNA: TGTGCCAGCAGTTTCCAACAGGGGGCGGATGAGCAGTTCTTC. Translated, it gives CASSFQQGADEQFF.

J is TRBJ2-3 and V is TRBV21-1; TRBD1 is the table's D call and was not checked against the DNA. TRBV21-1 is termed a pseudogene. The CDR3 has 16 residues. CDR3 coding DNA: TGTGCCAGCAGCAAAGGGCGACAGGGATTCACAGATACGCAGTATTTT. Protein product: CASSKGRQGFTDTQYF.

The rearrangement joins TRBV9 to TRBJ2-5; D might be TRBD1 (7 bases). The V end lost 0 bases, the J end lost 3 bases, and 12 bases lay between the germline ends. Germline-derived CDR1 and CDR2 are SGDLS and YYNGEE. The CDR3 loop spans 15 amino acids. DNA of the CDR3: TGTGCCAGCAGCGTAGGTCAGGGGGGAGAAGAGACCCAGTACTTC. It is translated as CASSVGQGGEETQYF.